This TCR beta chain emerged from a study of beta chain features in type 1 diabetes. The study's findings and limits: For patients and controls alike, PCR might favor shorter templates to the same degree. Small HLA sub-analyses could not settle whether HLA shapes TCRB rearrangement.

On this clone: As yet, its antigen is unknown.

Purity exceeded 98% in all sorted populations. Trimming cost V 11 bases and J 1 base, with 11 bases left between them. Germline V gives CDR1 SGHTA, CDR2 FQGNSA. CDR3 length equals 12 residues. Investigators reverse transcribed all isolated RNA, so they sequenced expressed TCRB transcripts. Repertoires were generated with immunoSEQ multiplex PCR, while TCRdb's copy carries only in-frame clones and drops some. The table records some 270,000 clones, approximately 8% of them present only once. The receptor comes from a woman under 30 in good health. Material for sequencing was central memory CD4+ T cells from blood. The V call is TRBV7-2, the J call TRBJ2-5, with D perhaps matching TRBD1 (5 bases). CDR3 sequence reads: CAGAMGQETQYF. CDR3 DNA sequence: TGTGCCGGGGCCATGGGCCAAGAGACCCAGTACTTC.